This T cell receptor (beta chain) was captured by sequencing in a study of T cell responses to AZD1222 COVID-19 vaccine. Profiled with immunoSEQ multiplex PCR; TCRdb holds only in-frame clones, not every one. The table records around 160,000 clones, around 90% of them present only once. The CDR3 has 12 residues. V was pared by 5 bases and J by 4 bases, with 8 bases between. Germline V gives CDR1 MDHEN, CDR2 SYDVKM. This chain connects TRBV28 to TRBJ1-1; no clear D. Sequenced here: peripheral blood, sampled on day 0 of MenACWY control vaccination. The TCR was taken from an adult in good health. CDR3 bases: TGTGCCAGCAGTCTAGGGCGCACTGAAGCTTTCTTT. It is translated as CASSLGRTEAFF.